Listed below are T cell receptor beta chains from one sample, sequenced in a study of OX40 agonist ivuxolimab in advanced cancers. Only in-frame clones appear in the TCRdb table, and some are missing; sequencing was by immunoSEQ multiplex PCR. This sample has over 55,000 clones, with about nine tenths found just once. The sequencing here drew on CD4+ or CD8+ T cells sorted from blood, taken in a trial of the OX40 agonist ivuxolimab. These TCRs come from an adult with an advanced solid tumor such as melanoma, head and neck, liver or kidney cancer. CDR3s include the opening cysteine and the closing phenylalanine or tryptophan. Fields, in order: J gene, D gene, clone size, CDR3 length, V gene, CDR3 protein, CDR3 DNA. D genes are given only for firm matches. The size of a clone is reported for some rows only, either as once, few or many, or as a class for expanded clones.

J gene: TRBJ1-2; D gene: TRBD1; clone size: -; CDR3 length: 15; V gene: TRBV25-1; CDR3 protein: CASSEGTGVDYGYTF; CDR3 DNA: TGTGCCAGCAGTGAAGGGACAGGGGTGGACTATGGCTACACCTTC
J gene: TRBJ2-1; D gene: TRBD1; clone size: -; CDR3 length: 15; V gene: TRBV5-4; CDR3 protein: CASSVPGQGAFEQFF; CDR3 DNA: TGTGCCAGCAGCGTCCCGGGACAGGGGGCTTTTGAGCAGTTCTTC
J gene: TRBJ2-3; D gene: -; clone size: -; CDR3 length: 13; V gene: TRBV5-1; CDR3 protein: CASSFAPPEAKYF; CDR3 DNA: TGCGCCAGCAGCTTTGCCCCGCCCGAAGCCAAGTATTTT
J gene: TRBJ2-7; D gene: -; clone size: -; CDR3 length: 14; V gene: TRBV28; CDR3 protein: CASGAVGSRYEQYF; CDR3 DNA: TGTGCCAGCGGGGCAGTGGGATCCCGCTACGAGCAGTACTTC
J gene: TRBJ1-2; D gene: TRBD1; clone size: once; CDR3 length: 15; V gene: TRBV5-8; CDR3 protein: CASSRRDRSNYGYTF; CDR3 DNA: TGTGCCAGCAGCAGGAGGGACAGGTCGAACTATGGCTACACCTTC
J gene: TRBJ1-6; D gene: -; clone size: once; CDR3 length: 14; V gene: TRBV27; CDR3 protein: CASRLGAVNSPLHF; CDR3 DNA: TGTGCCAGCAGACTAGGGGCAGTTAATTCACCCCTCCACTTT
J gene: TRBJ1-4; D gene: -; clone size: -; CDR3 length: 13; V gene: TRBV10-3; CDR3 protein: CAISSIPGEKLFF; CDR3 DNA: TGTGCCATCAGTAGTATCCCAGGCGAAAAACTGTTTTTT
J gene: TRBJ2-5; D gene: -; clone size: -; CDR3 length: 12; V gene: TRBV28; CDR3 protein: CASRGPKETQYF; CDR3 DNA: TGTGCCAGCAGGGGACCGAAAGAGACCCAGTACTTC
J gene: TRBJ1-4; D gene: -; clone size: -; CDR3 length: 14; V gene: TRBV27; CDR3 protein: CASSLLGDNEKLFF; CDR3 DNA: TGTGCCAGCAGTTTATTAGGTGATAATGAAAAACTGTTTTTT
J gene: TRBJ1-1; D gene: -; clone size: -; CDR3 length: 13; V gene: TRBV6-6; CDR3 protein: CASSPRTVTEAFF; CDR3 DNA: TGTGCCAGCAGTCCTAGGACAGTGACTGAAGCTTTCTTT
J gene: TRBJ2-7; D gene: -; clone size: few; CDR3 length: 14; V gene: TRBV11-2; CDR3 protein: CASSLGTPSYEQYF; CDR3 DNA: TGTGCCAGCAGCTTAGGGACACCTAGCTACGAGCAGTACTTC
J gene: TRBJ1-6; D gene: TRBD1; clone size: few; CDR3 length: 15; V gene: TRBV5-1; CDR3 protein: CASSGPGQGGSPLHF; CDR3 DNA: TGCGCCAGCAGCGGCCCGGGACAGGGAGGTTCACCCCTCCACTTT
J gene: TRBJ2-7; D gene: -; clone size: -; CDR3 length: 12; V gene: TRBV2; CDR3 protein: CASSGLNYEQYF; CDR3 DNA: TGTGCCAGCAGTGGGTTGAACTACGAGCAGTACTTC
J gene: TRBJ2-7; D gene: -; clone size: -; CDR3 length: 14; V gene: TRBV5-6; CDR3 protein: CASSLDARSYEQYF; CDR3 DNA: TGTGCCAGCAGCTTGGACGCCCGATCCTACGAGCAGTACTTC
J gene: TRBJ1-6; D gene: -; clone size: -; CDR3 length: 16; V gene: TRBV28; CDR3 protein: CASSLFATTVNSPLHF; CDR3 DNA: TGTGCCAGCAGTTTGTTCGCTACGACAGTTAATTCACCCCTCCACTTT
J gene: TRBJ1-6; D gene: TRBD1; clone size: -; CDR3 length: 16; V gene: TRBV6-5; CDR3 protein: CASSYSTGVARSPLHF; CDR3 DNA: TGTGCCAGCAGTTACTCGACAGGGGTGGCGAGATCACCCCTCCACTTT
J gene: TRBJ2-1; D gene: -; clone size: -; CDR3 length: 15; V gene: TRBV7-2; CDR3 protein: CASSSDGFSYNEQFF; CDR3 DNA: TGTGCCAGCAGCTCCGACGGGTTTTCCTACAATGAGCAGTTCTTC
J gene: TRBJ1-4; D gene: -; clone size: -; CDR3 length: 14; V gene: TRBV28; CDR3 protein: CASRAGGSIEKLFF; CDR3 DNA: TGTGCCAGCAGAGCGGGGGGAAGTATTGAAAAACTGTTTTTT
J gene: TRBJ2-1; D gene: -; clone size: -; CDR3 length: 12; V gene: TRBV28; CDR3 protein: CASSPPSVGQFF; CDR3 DNA: TGTGCCAGCAGTCCCCCGTCTGTCGGGCAGTTCTTC
J gene: TRBJ2-7; D gene: -; clone size: -; CDR3 length: 14; V gene: TRBV25-1; CDR3 protein: CASSGTTDGNEQYF; CDR3 DNA: TGTGCCAGCAGTGGGACAACCGACGGGAACGAGCAGTACTTC
J gene: TRBJ1-2; D gene: -; clone size: -; CDR3 length: 13; V gene: TRBV28; CDR3 protein: CASSLQASYGYTF; CDR3 DNA: TGTGCCAGCAGTTTACAGGCCTCCTATGGCTACACCTTC
J gene: TRBJ2-7; D gene: -; clone size: -; CDR3 length: 13; V gene: TRBV7-8; CDR3 protein: CASSFSRTYEQYF; CDR3 DNA: TGTGCCAGCAGCTTTTCGCGGACCTACGAGCAGTACTTC
J gene: TRBJ1-5; D gene: TRBD1; clone size: once; CDR3 length: 16; V gene: TRBV28; CDR3 protein: CASSSLYRGSNQPQHF; CDR3 DNA: TGTGCCAGCAGTTCTCTCTACAGGGGTAGCAATCAGCCCCAGCATTTT
J gene: TRBJ2-7; D gene: TRBD2; clone size: -; CDR3 length: 14; V gene: TRBV28; CDR3 protein: CASSLAGVDYEQYF; CDR3 DNA: TGTGCCAGCAGCCTAGCGGGAGTCGACTACGAGCAGTACTTC
J gene: TRBJ2-3; D gene: -; clone size: once; CDR3 length: 14; V gene: TRBV27; CDR3 protein: CASSLERGTDTQYF; CDR3 DNA: TGTGCCAGCAGTCTCGAGCGGGGCACAGATACGCAGTATTTT
J gene: TRBJ2-3; D gene: -; clone size: once; CDR3 length: 15; V gene: TRBV5-4; CDR3 protein: CASSLLSGAGDTQYF; CDR3 DNA: TGTGCCAGCAGCTTGTTGTCGGGGGCCGGCGATACGCAGTATTTT
J gene: TRBJ2-1; D gene: TRBD2; clone size: once; CDR3 length: 14; V gene: TRBV19; CDR3 protein: CASTGGGSYNEQFF; CDR3 DNA: TGTGCCAGTACTGGCGGGGGGTCTTACAATGAGCAGTTCTTC
J gene: TRBJ2-4; D gene: -; clone size: -; CDR3 length: 13; V gene: TRBV6-5; CDR3 protein: CASSRDGKNIQYF; CDR3 DNA: TGTGCCAGCAGCAGGGACGGGAAAAACATTCAGTACTTC
J gene: TRBJ1-3; D gene: -; clone size: -; CDR3 length: 14; V gene: TRBV18; CDR3 protein: CASSPGTRRFTIYF; CDR3 DNA: TGTGCCAGCTCTCCCGGGACCCGAAGATTCACCATATATTTT
J gene: TRBJ1-1; D gene: -; clone size: -; CDR3 length: 11; V gene: TRBV28; CDR3 protein: CASSLTRQTFF; CDR3 DNA: TGTGCCAGCAGTTTGACGAGACAGACTTTCTTT
J gene: TRBJ2-2; D gene: -; clone size: -; CDR3 length: 19; V gene: TRBV14; CDR3 protein: CASSQEVSAPGWLGGELFF; CDR3 DNA: TGTGCCAGCAGCCAAGAAGTTTCCGCCCCAGGGTGGTTGGGCGGGGAGCTGTTTTTT
J gene: TRBJ2-5; D gene: -; clone size: -; CDR3 length: 15; V gene: TRBV10-1; CDR3 protein: CASSESSRGSGTQYF; CDR3 DNA: TGCGCCAGCAGTGAGTCGTCCAGGGGAAGTGGGACCCAGTACTTC
J gene: TRBJ2-4; D gene: -; clone size: once; CDR3 length: 17; V gene: TRBV27; CDR3 protein: CASSLSTRVRAKNIQYF; CDR3 DNA: TGTGCCAGCAGTTTATCGACCAGGGTACGAGCCAAAAACATTCAGTACTTC
J gene: TRBJ1-2; D gene: -; clone size: -; CDR3 length: 15; V gene: TRBV19; CDR3 protein: CASSIGQGFSYGYTF; CDR3 DNA: TGTGCCAGTAGTATAGGCCAGGGGTTCAGCTATGGCTACACCTTC
J gene: TRBJ1-5; D gene: -; clone size: -; CDR3 length: 13; V gene: TRBV19; CDR3 protein: CASTPARDQPQHF; CDR3 DNA: TGTGCCAGTACTCCAGCGCGAGATCAGCCCCAGCATTTT
J gene: TRBJ2-5; D gene: TRBD1; clone size: -; CDR3 length: 15; V gene: TRBV28; CDR3 protein: CASSHSWTGWETQYF; CDR3 DNA: TGTGCCAGCAGCCATTCCTGGACAGGGTGGGAGACCCAGTACTTC
J gene: TRBJ2-1; D gene: -; clone size: -; CDR3 length: 11; V gene: TRBV7-9; CDR3 protein: CASSSNNEQFF; CDR3 DNA: TGTGCCAGCAGCTCAAACAATGAGCAGTTCTTC
J gene: TRBJ2-5; D gene: -; clone size: -; CDR3 length: 15; V gene: TRBV6-5; CDR3 protein: CASSPGNGTQETQYF; CDR3 DNA: TGTGCCAGCAGCCCCGGAAACGGGACACAAGAGACCCAGTACTTC
J gene: TRBJ1-5; D gene: -; clone size: -; CDR3 length: 14; V gene: TRBV19; CDR3 protein: CASSIKGGNQPQHF; CDR3 DNA: TGTGCCAGTAGTATAAAAGGAGGCAATCAGCCCCAGCATTTT
J gene: TRBJ1-1; D gene: TRBD1; clone size: -; CDR3 length: 12; V gene: TRBV14; CDR3 protein: CASSHDRVIAFF; CDR3 DNA: TGTGCCAGCAGCCACGACAGGGTAATAGCTTTCTTT